This TCR beta chain was captured in a study of blood T cell repertoires in COVID-19. The overall study: COVID-19 samples collected from the United States, Italy and Spain covered acute and convalescent phases. Nucleic acid was either cDNA or gDNA, and it came from T cells, B-cell-depleted T cells, or PBMCs.

Here immunoSEQ multiplex PCR was the method, and the copy in TCRdb shows in-frame clones only, minus some. Of around 80,000 clones listed, around 90% were seen once; the top ten hold under 0.8%. Germline loops: CDR1 MDHEN, CDR2 SYDVKM. Trimming removed 10 bases from V and 5 bases from J, with 14 bases in between. The CDR3 runs 13 residues. This TCR came from a woman of 80 years or more with acute or convalescent COVID-19. Sequencing was done on a sample of peripheral blood. The chain joins TRBV28 to TRBJ1-4; D remains unclear. CDR3 protein: CATRRPINEKLFF. The CDR3 DNA reads as TGTGCCACCCGGAGGCCGATCAATGAAAAACTGTTTTTT.